This T cell receptor (beta chain) was found in a study of T cells after posttransplantation cyclophosphamide. TCRdb's copy holds only in-frame clones and misses some; the assay was immunoSEQ multiplex PCR. This sample comprises about 24,000 clones, none seen once only. This clone came up many times. Antigen unknown. Study-wide findings and caveats: Skin or GI-infiltrating T cells shared few TRB sequences with blood. Recipient CMV seropositivity and CMV reactivation strongly tracked TRB clonality. Later blood repertoires were often dominated by clones from the donor CD8+ memory compartment.

The CDR3 totals 15 residues. Trimming took 0 bases from V and 2 from J; bases not matched to a gene: 4. CDR1 and CDR2 from the germline V gene are SGHNT and YYREEE (reference sequence). The V and J genes are TRBV5-4 and TRBJ1-1; 7 bases map to TRBD1. Sequenced input: PBMCs. The receptor comes from a woman aged 50 to 65 in good health, CMV-negative, and a related stem cell transplant donor. The CDR3 DNA reads TGTGCCAGCAGCTTGGAGGGGACAGTTAACACTGAAGCTTTCTTT. Translated, it gives CASSLEGTVNTEAFF.